This T cell receptor (beta chain) was recovered during a study of T cells in Graves' hyperthyroidism and ophthalmopathy. Hyperthyroidism had been newly diagnosed in patients aged 18 to 65, and its duration was under 2 months. Cells are PBMCs isolated from roughly 9.2 ml of fresh blood. The investigators amplified TCR beta CDR3 regions from RNA transcripts. The primer set for the first-round RT-PCR of the TCR CDR3 was HTBI. Each CDR3 protein is one row after TCRdb ran MiXCR on the multiplex PCR reads. This sample has 500,000 to 700,000 distinct CDR3 sequences; over 15% occur once, and the top ten carry 15% to 20%. On this clonotype itself: Its antigen remains unknown.

Study outcomes and limitations: Researchers report that a 13 V-J model separated ophthalmopathy from stable hyperthyroidism. Most clonotypes expanded in the thyroid (above 0.001) were also present in blood.

The germline V and J ends were trimmed by 5 bases and 2 bases, with 10 bases remaining between them. This CDR3 comprises 14 residues. From germline, CDR1 is MNHEY and CDR2 SMNVEV (reference sequence). The specimen was blood. The origin of this receptor is a woman younger than 30 with Graves' hyperthyroidism. This rearrangement joins TRBV27 to TRBJ1-5; unclear D gene. The CDR3 reads CASSNATRNQPQHF. For the CDR3, the DNA is TGTGCCAGCAGTAATGCCACCCGCAATCAGCCCCAGCATTTT.